This is a list of T cell receptor beta chains from one sample in a study of blood T cell repertoires in COVID-19. TCRdb's copy holds only in-frame clones and misses some; the assay was immunoSEQ multiplex PCR. This sample has 35,000 to 45,000 clones, with roughly 77% found just once. What was sequenced was peripheral blood. Receptors originate from a human donor in a cohort sampled during active or convalescent COVID-19. The donor label of this sample is uncertain. CDR3s include the opening cysteine and the closing phenylalanine or tryptophan. The order of the fields is CDR3 length, V gene, J gene, CDR3 protein.

cdr3_length: 14
v_call: TRBV6-5
j_call: TRBJ1-2
cdr3_aa: CASSSRGEGYGYTF

cdr3_length: 14
v_call: TRBV2
j_call: TRBJ1-3
cdr3_aa: CASSVRRGGNTIYF

cdr3_length: 15
v_call: TRBV9
j_call: TRBJ2-3
cdr3_aa: CASSVGSGRTDTQYF

cdr3_length: 13
v_call: TRBV10-3
j_call: TRBJ2-7
cdr3_aa: CAISDRVVDEQYF

cdr3_length: 12
v_call: TRBV5-8
j_call: TRBJ1-5
cdr3_aa: CASSSGGPPQHF

cdr3_length: 13
v_call: TRBV30
j_call: TRBJ1-2
cdr3_aa: CAWSVRQAEGYTF

cdr3_length: 17
v_call: TRBV7-2
j_call: TRBJ2-7
cdr3_aa: CASSGGLLTSGTYEQYF

cdr3_length: 13
v_call: TRBV5-5
j_call: TRBJ1-2
cdr3_aa: CASSSDGGYGYTF

cdr3_length: 13
v_call: TRBV25-1
j_call: TRBJ2-4
cdr3_aa: CASSEYGGQGQYF

cdr3_length: 14
v_call: TRBV27
j_call: TRBJ2-1
cdr3_aa: CASSLRDPGGEQFF

cdr3_length: 14
v_call: TRBV5-1
j_call: TRBJ2-2
cdr3_aa: CASVGQGSSGELFF

cdr3_length: 13
v_call: TRBV18
j_call: TRBJ2-5
cdr3_aa: CASSSDRVETQYF

cdr3_length: 15
v_call: TRBV30
j_call: TRBJ1-4
cdr3_aa: CAWSPYTATNEKLFF

cdr3_length: 16
v_call: TRBV14
j_call: TRBJ2-3
cdr3_aa: CASSQEEAQRGDTQYF

cdr3_length: 15
v_call: TRBV29-1
j_call: TRBJ2-7
cdr3_aa: CSVKTKDRGTYEQYF

cdr3_length: 15
v_call: TRBV2
j_call: TRBJ2-2
cdr3_aa: CASSNRDRGPGELFF

cdr3_length: 12
v_call: TRBV4-3
j_call: TRBJ1-4
cdr3_aa: CASSHAEGKLFF

cdr3_length: 18
v_call: TRBV12-5
j_call: TRBJ2-3
cdr3_aa: CASGPGLAGGSGTDTQYF

cdr3_length: 13
v_call: TRBV30
j_call: TRBJ1-1
cdr3_aa: CAWSTGGATEAFF

cdr3_length: 15
v_call: TRBV6-5
j_call: TRBJ1-4
cdr3_aa: CASRAPGLEGEKLFF

cdr3_length: 15
v_call: TRBV19
j_call: TRBJ2-7
cdr3_aa: CASSQETGVSYEQYF

cdr3_length: 12
v_call: TRBV28
j_call: TRBJ2-1
cdr3_aa: CASRGQENEQFF

cdr3_length: 14
v_call: TRBV7-2
j_call: TRBJ2-3
cdr3_aa: CASSQGLATDTQYF

cdr3_length: 15
v_call: TRBV15
j_call: TRBJ2-7
cdr3_aa: CATSTSWAGSYEQYF

cdr3_length: 15
v_call: TRBV9
j_call: TRBJ1-1
cdr3_aa: CASSAMGQANTEAFF

cdr3_length: 16
v_call: TRBV7-2
j_call: TRBJ2-7
cdr3_aa: CASSLGGAGEGYEQYF

cdr3_length: 12
v_call: TRBV10-3
j_call: TRBJ2-7
cdr3_aa: CAIRTGDSEQYF